This passage covers 32 T cell receptor beta chains from one sample sequenced in a study of blood T cell repertoires in COVID-19. Profiled with immunoSEQ multiplex PCR; TCRdb holds only in-frame clones, not every one. The data hold 200,000 or so clones, with 89% observed a single time. Sample: PBMCs or T cells enriched from blood (not recorded which). The receptors come from a woman younger than 30 who had recovered from COVID-19.

V is TRBV4-1 and J is TRBJ2-5; the D gene is possibly TRBD1 (6 bases). V was trimmed by 0 bases and J by 8 bases, leaving 16 bases between them. The CDR3 extends over 15 amino acids. Germline CDR1 reads MGHRA; CDR2 reads YSYEKL. This CDR3 is CASSQEWDTGRTQYF. CDR3 nucleotide sequence: TGCGCCAGCAGCCAAGAATGGGACACCGGCCGAACCCAGTACTTC.

The V gene is TRBV5-1, the J gene TRBJ1-3; 7 positions match TRBD1. Per the germline V gene, CDR1 is SGHRS and CDR2 is YFSETQ. Trimming cost V 4 bases and J 4 bases; bases outside gene matches: 5. This CDR3 contains 14 residues. Here the CDR3 reads CASSIGTVGNTIYF. As DNA, the CDR3 is TGCGCCAGCAGCATCGGGACAGTCGGAAACACCATATATTTT.

The chain uses TRBV20-1 and TRBJ2-1; no definite D call. The CDR3 contains 11 residues. V was clipped by 3 bases and J by 7 bases, with 7 bases between them. Looked up from germline, CDR1 is DFQATT and CDR2 is SNEGSKA (reference sequence). The CDR3 DNA reads as TGCAGTGCTAGGGCCTTTAATGAGCAGTTCTTC. Protein: CSARAFNEQFF.

V is TRBV11-2 and J is TRBJ2-1, with 9 bases aligning to TRBD2. The CDR3 consists of 15 residues. V was clipped by 4 bases and J by 6 bases; unmatched bases: 7. The germline CDR1 and CDR2 sequences are SGHAT and FQNNGV. CDR3 DNA: TGTGCCAGCAGCTGGTGGGAGCGGGGGGCCAATGAGCAGTTCTTC. This codes for CASSWWERGANEQFF.

The V gene is TRBV12-2, the J gene TRBJ2-7; the table's D call, TRBD1, has no DNA check behind it. TRBV12-2 is marked as a pseudogene. The CDR3 sequence is 16 residues long. CDR3 DNA sequence: TGTGCAAGTCGCTCTCGATCGGGACAGGGCACCTACGAGCAGTACTTC. This sequence encodes CASRSRSGQGTYEQYF.

This chain uses TRBV2 with TRBJ2-3; 9 nucleotides line up with TRBD2. This CDR3 spans 16 amino acids. From germline, CDR1 is SNHLY and CDR2 FYNNEI. J lost 1 base, V lost 2 bases, and 4 bases had no gene match. This CDR3 is CASSEPSSGGTDTQYF. In DNA, the CDR3 is TGTGCCAGCAGTGAACCCTCTAGCGGGGGCACAGATACGCAGTATTTT. The full variable domain, rest sourced from reference TRBV2 and TRBJ2-3, is EPEVTQTPSHQVTQMGQEVILRCVPISNHLYFYWYRQILGQKVEFLVSFYNNEISEKSEIFDDQFSVERPDGSNFTLKIRSTKLEDSAMYFCASSEPSSGGTDTQYFGPGTRLTVL.

The chain joins TRBV9 to TRBJ2-7, with D hard to call. Trimming left V 0 bases short and J 4 bases short, with 11 bases between. CDR1 is SGDLS, CDR2 YYNGEE, per germline. The CDR3 extends over 14 amino acids. CDR3 loop: CASSVGADSYEQYF. The CDR3 region has the DNA TGTGCCAGCAGCGTAGGGGCAGATTCATACGAGCAGTACTTC.

The rearrangement uses TRBV5-1 and TRBJ1-4, with D perhaps TRBD1 (6 bases). CDR3 length equals 16 residues. V shed 3 bases and J shed 6 bases, with 18 bases lying between them. From germline, CDR1 is SGHRS and CDR2 YFSETQ. In nucleotides, the CDR3 is TGCGCCAGCAGCTCGCCCGAACAGGGTTCTCATGAAAAACTGTTTTTT. The encoded protein is CASSSPEQGSHEKLFF. Using reference TRBV5-1 and TRBJ1-4 for the parts outside the CDR3, the full variable domain is KAGVTQTPRYLIKTRGQQVTLSCSPISGHRSVSWYQQTPGQGLQFLFEYFSETQRNKGNFPGRFSGRQFSNSRSEMNVSTLELGDSALYLCASSSPEQGSHEKLFFGSGTQLSVL.

This clone has a single count. The chain employs TRBV5-1 and TRBJ1-1; a possible D gene is TRBD1 (5 bases). V lost 4 bases and J lost 3, with 13 bases in between. This CDR3 has 14 residues. Germline V gene data show CDR1 as SGHRS and CDR2 as YFSETQ. The CDR3 loop is CASSPRGGDTEAFF. CDR3 bases: TGCGCCAGCAGCCCCCGGGGGGGGGACACTGAAGCTTTCTTT.

The DNA for the CDR3 is TGTGCCAGCAGCCCCCAACGGACATCCACCGGGGAGCTGTTTTTT. Translation gives CASSPQRTSTGELFF. The chain has TRBV7-2 and TRBJ2-2; possible D gene TRBD1, 5 bases. This CDR3 region has 15 residues. V lost 5 bases, J lost 4 bases, and 14 bases lay in between. Germline V gives CDR1 SGHTA, CDR2 FQGNSA.

CDR3 coding DNA: TGTGCCAGCAGTTTGTCCCACAGCTTGGGTGGCTACACCTTC. Its protein product is CASSLSHSLGGYTF. The J gene is TRBJ1-2, the V gene TRBV27; D gene ambiguous. From germline, CDR1 is MNHEY and CDR2 SMNVEV (reference sequence). V was cut by 3 bases and J by 7 bases, with 15 bases left in between. CDR3 length equals 14 residues.

The V gene is TRBV20-1, the J gene TRBJ2-1; 12 bases match TRBD2. This CDR3 comprises 15 residues. Trimming at V came to 3 bases and at J to 9 bases, leaving 9 bases not matched to a gene. Germline V gene lookup returns CDR1 DFQATT and CDR2 SNEGSKA (reference sequence). Here the CDR3 reads CSASRPSGGAGEQFF. The CDR3 nucleotides are TGCAGTGCTAGTCGCCCTAGCGGGGGGGCGGGTGAGCAGTTCTTC.

The chain is built from TRBV5-1 and TRBJ1-1, with TRBD1 as a possible D gene (5 bases). This CDR3 has 14 residues. The V gene's germline CDR1 is SGHRS and CDR2 YFSETQ. The ends were cut back, 9 bases at V and 2 bases at J, with 17 bases in the middle. For the CDR3, the DNA is TGCGCCACCCAAAAAGGGGAGGAAAACACTGAAGCTTTCTTT. It codes for CATQKGEENTEAFF.

The chain combines TRBV10-1 with TRBJ1-1; the D is unclear. V dropped 2 bases and J dropped 5 bases, with 9 bases sitting between them. In germline, CDR1 is WNHNN, CDR2 SYGVQD (reference sequence). This CDR3 spans 13 amino acids. The CDR3 protein is CASSEGRGTEAFF. CDR3 nucleotides: TGCGCCAGCAGTGAGGGAAGAGGGACTGAAGCTTTCTTT.

V gene TRBV5-1 combines with J gene TRBJ1-1, with 7 bases matching TRBD1. Trimming cost V 4 bases and J 0 bases; bases outside gene matches: 6. CDR1 and CDR2 (germline): SGHRS, YFSETQ. The CDR3 has 15 amino acids. The CDR3 DNA is TGCGCCAGCAGCCAACGGACAGGCATGAACACTGAAGCTTTCTTT. Its translation is CASSQRTGMNTEAFF.

The chain couples TRBV7-9 to TRBJ1-1; D remains ambiguous. The V and J ends lost 2 bases and 4 bases respectively, with 8 bases between them. This CDR3 region has 13 residues. The V gene's germline CDR1 is SEHNR and CDR2 FQNEAQ (reference sequence). The CDR3 loop is CASSLSLSTEAFF. CDR3 nucleotides: TGTGCCAGCAGCTTATCCCTCTCCACTGAAGCTTTCTTT.

The rearrangement links TRBV5-4 to TRBJ2-7, with a tentative D call TRBD2 (5 bases). Germline-derived CDR1 and CDR2 are SGHNT and YYREEE (reference sequence). Trimming cost V 3 bases and J 2 bases, with 9 bases left between them. The CDR3 has 13 residues. The DNA of the CDR3 is TGTGCCAGCAGCTCGGACTCAACCTACGAGCAGTACTTC. This codes for CASSSDSTYEQYF.

The V gene is TRBV9, the J gene TRBJ2-3; D is unresolved. V lost 0 bases and J lost 4, with 9 bases in between. This CDR3 is built from 14 residues. Germline V lookup: CDR1 SGDLS, CDR2 YYNGEE. CDR3 in DNA: TGTGCCAGCAGCGTAGGGAGTTATTCAGATACGCAGTATTTT. Translation: CASSVGSYSDTQYF.

V and J are TRBV18 and TRBJ1-1, with TRBD1 identical over 7 bases. This CDR3 spans 13 amino acids. Germline V gene sequence: CDR1 KGHSH, CDR2 LQKENI. V shed 5 bases and J 1 base; nucleotides not matched to a gene: 1. This CDR3 reads CASSRDRNTEAFF. CDR3 DNA sequence: TGTGCCAGCTCAAGGGACAGGAACACTGAAGCTTTCTTT. The full variable domain, with the rest looked up from reference TRBV18 and TRBJ1-1, is NAGVMQNPRHLVRRRGQEARLRCSPMKGHSHVYWYRQLPEEGLKFMVYLQKENIIDESGMPKERFSAEFPKEGPSILRIQQVVRGDSAAYFCASSRDRNTEAFFGQGTRLTVV.

The sample holds one count of this clone. The V and J genes are TRBV7-9 and TRBJ2-2; 7 nucleotides agree with TRBD1. CDR3 length: 17 residues. Germline V gene sequence: CDR1 SEHNR, CDR2 FQNEAQ (reference sequence). Losses at the gene ends were 5 bases for V and 5 bases for J; bases not matched to a gene: 14. CDR3 residues: CASSPTGVLSLTGELFF. In DNA, the CDR3 is TGTGCCAGCAGCCCAACAGGGGTCTTATCATTAACCGGGGAGCTGTTTTTT.

V usage is TRBV19 and J usage is TRBJ1-1; D may be TRBD1 (5 bases). Germline-derived CDR1 and CDR2 are LNHDA and SQIVND (reference sequence). This CDR3 has 14 amino acids. Trimming removed 2 bases at V and 4 bases at J, with 11 bases between. CDR3 sequence reads: CASSIRGSGTEAFF. The CDR3 DNA reads TGTGCCAGTAGTATACGGGGGTCGGGCACTGAAGCTTTCTTT.

This sequence joins TRBV2 and TRBJ2-6, with D unresolved. The CDR3 totals 17 residues. Per germline, CDR1 SNHLY and CDR2 FYNNEI. V lost 2 bases and J 1 base, leaving 12 bases between the germline ends. The CDR3 is CASSEPWLESGANVLTF. Here the CDR3 DNA reads TGTGCCAGCAGTGAACCCTGGCTAGAATCTGGGGCCAACGTCCTGACTTTC.

The chain couples TRBV6-5 to TRBJ1-6; D might be TRBD1 (5 bases). The CDR3 is 15 amino acids. Germline CDR1 is MNHEY and CDR2 is SVGAGI. V was clipped by 4 bases and J by 9 bases, with 16 bases between them. The CDR3 coding sequence is TGTGCCAGCAGTTTAGCTCAGGGCTTAATTTCACCCCTCCACTTT. It encodes CASSLAQGLISPLHF.

A single count supports this clone. The chain joins TRBV6-1 to TRBJ2-1, with D possibly TRBD2 on 7 matching bases. V shed 3 bases and J shed 4 bases, with 13 bases lying between them. The length of the CDR3 is 15 residues. Germline V gene data show CDR1 as MNHNS and CDR2 as SASEGT. The DNA of the CDR3 is TGTGCCAGCAGTGACGGCGGGGGCCTATACAATGAGCAGTTCTTC. This codes for CASSDGGGLYNEQFF.

This clone was counted only a few times. The chain couples TRBV4-1 to TRBJ1-2, with D maybe TRBD1 (5 bases). This CDR3 region has 15 residues. Germline CDR1 MGHRA, CDR2 YSYEKL. V was pared by 7 bases and J by 4 bases, with 19 bases between. In nucleotides, the CDR3 is TGCGCCAGCAAGAGGAGGGACCAAGAAGGCTATGGCTACACCTTC. It is translated as CASKRRDQEGYGYTF.

The rearrangement joins TRBV9 to TRBJ1-1; D gene unclear. CDR3 length: 15 amino acids. With 4 bases removed from V and 3 bases from J, the gap between germline ends came to 16 bases. The V gene's germline CDR1 is SGDLS and CDR2 YYNGEE. DNA for the CDR3: TGTGCCAGCAGCACCAACCCGAACAGTTACACTGAAGCTTTCTTT. It encodes CASSTNPNSYTEAFF.

The genes are TRBV28 and TRBJ2-4; 15 bases fit TRBD2. Trimming took 6 bases from V and 4 from J; bases not matched to a gene: 7. Germline V lookup: CDR1 MDHEN, CDR2 SYDVKM. This CDR3 is built from 17 residues. This CDR3 reads CASRGTSGGLAKNIQYF. The DNA for the CDR3 is TGTGCCAGCAGAGGGACTAGCGGGGGGTTAGCAAAAAACATTCAGTACTTC.

This clone was picked up many times. This chain connects TRBV5-4 to TRBJ2-7; TRBD1 agrees at 7 bases. The CDR3 runs to 12 residues. The germline gives CDR1 SGHNT, CDR2 YYREEE (reference sequence). V lost 3 bases to trimming and J lost 3 bases; unmatched junction nucleotides: 0. The CDR3 loop is CASSWDSYEQYF. In DNA, the CDR3 is TGTGCCAGCAGCTGGGACAGCTACGAGCAGTACTTC.

The gene calls are TRBV3-1 (or the pseudogene TRBV3-2) and TRBJ2-1; 13 bases line up with TRBD2. With 2 bases clipped from V and 5 bases from J, the junction kept 9 bases outside the gene matches. The CDR3 totals 18 residues. CDR1 and CDR2 (germline): LGHDT, YNNKEL (reference sequence). The CDR3 spells CASSQSPKTSGGDNEQFF. CDR3 bases: TGTGCCAGCAGCCAATCCCCGAAAACTAGCGGGGGGGACAATGAGCAGTTCTTC.

The chain employs TRBV12-3 or TRBV12-4 and TRBJ1-2; no firm D call. V was cut by 1 base and J by 0 bases, with 3 bases left in between. The CDR3 consists of 13 residues. CDR3 amino acids: CASSLVTNYGYTF. The CDR3 DNA is TGTGCCAGCAGTTTAGTTACTAACTATGGCTACACCTTC.

This clone occurred a few times. The genes are TRBV1 and TRBJ1-3. TRBV1 is a known pseudogene. The CDR3 has 14 residues. The CDR3 bases are TGCACCAGCAGCCGGACTTTCTCTGGAAACACCATATATTTT. It specifies CTSSRTFSGNTIYF.

This clone was observed a handful of times. The CDR3 region has the DNA TGTGCCAGCAGTGATCCAGGCCAAGTAGATGGCTACACCTTC. Encoded protein: CASSDPGQVDGYTF. The rearrangement uses TRBV2 and TRBJ1-2; D is undetermined. The CDR3 runs to 14 residues. V was trimmed by 3 bases and J by 6 bases, leaving 14 bases between them. Germline loops: CDR1 SNHLY, CDR2 FYNNEI. The full variable domain, in which reference TRBV2 and TRBJ1-2 provide the parts outside the CDR3, is EPEVTQTPSHQVTQMGQEVILRCVPISNHLYFYWYRQILGQKVEFLVSFYNNEISEKSEIFDDQFSVERPDGSNFTLKIRSTKLEDSAMYFCASSDPGQVDGYTFGSGTRLTVV.